This T cell receptor beta chain came from a study of sequential checkpoint blockade in melanoma. Across the whole study: Randomization was 1:1 between first-line nivolumab→ipilimumab and ipilimumab→nivolumab.

Documented treatment: randomized to nivolumab then ipilimumab (arm A) or the reverse (arm B). Sequenced by immunoSEQ multiplex PCR; TCRdb stores in-frame clones only, minus some. The sample lists 30,000 to 40,000 clones; 70% to 90% were seen once. The source material was CD8+ T cells sorted from blood (inferred from file names), sampled from a patient given nivolumab and ipilimumab in sequence. This clonotype was sampled from a human donor with melanoma.

The CDR3 reads CAWTAGWTNEQFF. CDR3 DNA: TGTGCCTGGACCGCGGGGTGGACCAATGAGCAGTTCTTC. V usage is TRBV30 and J usage is TRBJ2-1; a possible D gene is TRBD2 (6 bases). This CDR3 has 13 amino acids. V dropped 4 bases and J dropped 6 bases, with 13 bases sitting between them. The germline CDR1 and CDR2 sequences are GTSNPN and SVGIG (reference sequence). The complete variable domain, with remaining parts taken from reference TRBV30 and TRBJ2-1, reads SQTIHQWPATLVQPVGSPLSLECTVEGTSNPNLYWYRQAAGRGLQLLFYSVGIGQISSEVPQNLSASRPQDRQFILSSKKLLLSDSGFYLCAWTAGWTNEQFFGPGTRLTVL.